These 18 T cell receptor beta chains came from one sample sequenced in a study of blood T cell repertoires in COVID-19. The protocol was immunoSEQ multiplex PCR, while the TCRdb copy is restricted to in-frame clones and leaves out a portion. The sample contains about 140,000 clones, 60% to 80% of which appear only once. The sample was peripheral blood. These receptor sequences come from a woman aged 45-65 years with active or convalescent COVID-19.

The genes are TRBV2 and TRBJ1-2, with D perhaps matching TRBD1 (6 bases). This CDR3 contains 14 residues. Germline CDR1 SNHLY, CDR2 FYNNEI. V lost 6 bases, J lost 0 bases, and 11 bases lay in between. The CDR3: CASRDSRSNYGYTF. The CDR3 region has the DNA TGTGCCAGCAGGGACAGCAGATCTAACTATGGCTACACCTTC.

This chain joins TRBV6-6 and TRBJ1-5; D gene uncertain. Deletions cut 3 bases from V and 4 bases from J, with 10 bases between. The length of the CDR3 is 14 residues. Germline CDR1 and CDR2: MNHNY and SVGAGI (reference sequence). In DNA form, the CDR3 reads TGTGCCAGCAGTTATCGGCAGACAAATCAGCCCCAGCATTTT. It codes for CASSYRQTNQPQHF.

The chain uses TRBV6-5 and TRBJ1-1; 7 bases are a match to TRBD1. V lost 9 bases to trimming and J lost 2 bases; unmatched junction nucleotides: 12. CDR3 length equals 15 residues. CDR1 is MNHEY, CDR2 SVGAGI, per germline. CDR3 in DNA: TGTGCCAGTCATAAAACGAGGACAGGAAACACTGAAGCTTTCTTT. Its translation is CASHKTRTGNTEAFF.

In regard to this clone: The same CDR3 arises from other DNA sequences in this sample as well. The genes are TRBV7-2 and TRBJ1-1; D is perhaps TRBD1 (5 bases). Germline-derived CDR1 and CDR2 are SGHTA and FQGNSA. The CDR3 length is 14 residues. V lost 0 bases and J 1 base, leaving 6 bases between the germline ends. In DNA, the CDR3 is TGTGCCAGCAGCTTAGCGGGGGGGAACACTGAAGCTTTCTTT. Its translation is CASSLAGGNTEAFF.

DNA for the CDR3: TGTGCCAGCAGCTTAGCCCCCGGGACAGTGCGTAGGGGCTATGGCTACACCTTC. Translation gives CASSLAPGTVRRGYGYTF. The chain recombines TRBV13 with TRBJ1-2; 7 bases line up with TRBD1. V lost 1 base to trimming and J lost 4 bases; unmatched junction nucleotides: 15. The CDR3 contains 18 residues. CDR1 is PRHDT and CDR2 is FYEKMQ in the germline V gene (reference sequence).

The chain links TRBV4-3 to TRBJ2-7; possibly TRBD1 for D (5 bases). Germline-derived CDR1 and CDR2 are LGHNA and YSLEER. With 0 bases removed from V and 4 bases from J, the gap between germline ends came to 10 bases. This CDR3 has 14 residues. DNA for the CDR3: TGCGCCAGCAGCCAAGATCAGGGCCCATACGAGCAGTACTTC. Translation: CASSQDQGPYEQYF.

V usage is TRBV19 and J usage is TRBJ1-3, with TRBD1 identical over 7 bases. V lost 7 bases and J lost 0; bases outside the gene matches: 12. CDR3 size: 17 residues. In germline, CDR1 is LNHDA, CDR2 SQIVND (reference sequence). CDR3 protein: CASTPYPGTASGNTIYF. CDR3 nucleotides: TGTGCCAGTACCCCCTATCCAGGGACAGCCTCTGGAAACACCATATATTTT.

The gene calls are TRBV19 and TRBJ1-5, with TRBD1 identical over 11 bases. The CDR3 has 14 residues. Trimming took 10 bases from V and 2 from J; bases not matched to a gene: 4. CDR1 is LNHDA and CDR2 is SQIVND in the germline V gene (reference sequence). The CDR3, as DNA: TGTGCCACCGGACAGGGGGCAGGCAATCAGCCCCAGCATTTT. It yields the protein CATGQGAGNQPQHF.

V and J are TRBV5-1 and TRBJ1-1, with 7 bases that match TRBD1. J lost 1 base, V lost 1 base, and 1 base had no gene match. CDR1 SGHRS and CDR2 YFSETQ come from the germline V gene. CDR3 length: 14 residues. The CDR3 DNA sequence: TGCGCCAGCAGCTTGAACAGGGGGAACACTGAAGCTTTCTTT. Encoded protein: CASSLNRGNTEAFF.

The chain couples TRBV25-1 to TRBJ1-4; D is unresolved. The CDR3 extends over 15 amino acids. Germline V gene sequence: CDR1 MGHDK, CDR2 SYGVNS. Trimming took off 4 bases at V and 2 bases at J, with 11 bases between the two ends. The CDR3 nucleotides read TGTGCCAGCAGTGGCGGACTGATGACTAATGAAAAACTGTTTTTT. This translates into CASSGGLMTNEKLFF.

The V and J genes are TRBV4-3 and TRBJ2-7, with D unclear. Germline CDR1 is LGHNA and CDR2 is YSLEER. V lost 4 bases to trimming and J lost 6 bases, with 13 bases between them. The CDR3 contains 13 residues. CDR3 loop: CASSPFSGSEQYF. The CDR3 DNA reads as TGCGCCAGCAGCCCCTTCTCCGGGTCCGAGCAGTACTTC.

The rearrangement uses TRBV7-2 and TRBJ2-5; TRBD2 matches at 8 bases. Germline V gene sequence: CDR1 SGHTA, CDR2 FQGNSA. V dropped 0 bases and J dropped 1; count of bases not matched to a gene: 1. The CDR3 is 15 residues long. CDR3 sequence: CASSLASGGQETQYF. CDR3 bases: TGTGCCAGCAGCTTAGCGAGCGGGGGCCAAGAGACCCAGTACTTC.

The table lists this clone with a few counts. The chain carries TRBV11-2 and TRBJ1-4; D possibly corresponds to TRBD1 (6 bases). Germline-derived CDR1 and CDR2 are SGHAT and FQNNGV. Trimming took 5 bases from V and 8 from J, leaving 15 bases between them. This CDR3 comprises 14 residues. The CDR3, as DNA: TGTGCCAGCAGCAGGGGGGGAGGATGGGAAAAACTGTTTTTT. It is translated as CASSRGGGWEKLFF.

The chain recombines TRBV6-5 with TRBJ1-3; possible D gene TRBD1, 6 bases. This CDR3 spans 15 amino acids. Germline lookup yields CDR1 MNHEY and CDR2 SVGAGI. V was cut by 0 bases and J by 3 bases, with 9 bases left in between. The CDR3 region is CASSYSGRGGNTIYF. CDR3 nucleotides: TGTGCCAGCAGTTACTCCGGCAGGGGTGGAAACACCATATATTTT.

The CDR3 loop reads CASSPRTGDYNEQFF. CDR3 coding DNA: TGTGCCAGCAGCCCCCGGACAGGGGACTACAATGAGCAGTTCTTC. The chain links TRBV9 to TRBJ2-1, with 9 nucleotides matching TRBD1. J gave up 3 bases and V 4 bases, and 5 bases lay outside the gene matches. CDR1 is SGDLS, CDR2 YYNGEE, per germline. The CDR3 length is 15 residues.

The CDR3 DNA follows: TGTGCCAGCAGCCGGGGGAGGGAGTGGAAAGATACGCAGTATTTT. This translates into CASSRGREWKDTQYF. V and J are TRBV3-1 (or the pseudogene TRBV3-2) and TRBJ2-3; the match to TRBD2 covers 7 bases. This CDR3 contains 15 residues. CDR1 is LGHDT and CDR2 is YNNKEL in the germline V gene (reference sequence). V gave up 4 bases and J gave up 5 bases; unmatched junction bases: 9.

This chain joins TRBV28 and TRBJ1-1; D gene ambiguous. With 7 bases removed from V and 4 bases from J, the gap between germline ends came to 13 bases. The germline V gene has CDR1 MDHEN and CDR2 SYDVKM. CDR3 size: 13 residues. CDR3 DNA: TGTGCCAGCACCCCGACTGAACCCACTGAAGCTTTCTTT. Its protein product is CASTPTEPTEAFF.

Details on this clone: Distinct nucleotide sequences in the sample also encode this CDR3. The CDR3 spells CASSLGSGSNQPQHF. The CDR3 DNA sequence: TGTGCCAGCAGCTTAGGGTCAGGGTCGAATCAGCCCCAGCATTTT. This chain uses TRBV7-2 with TRBJ1-5; maybe TRBD1 (5 bases). The germline gives CDR1 SGHTA, CDR2 FQGNSA. CDR3 size: 15 residues. V lost 1 base and J lost 4, with 11 bases in between.